These 20 T cell receptor beta chains were sequenced from one sample in a study of blood T cell repertoires in COVID-19. Clones were read by immunoSEQ multiplex PCR, and TCRdb kept only the in-frame ones, dropping some. The table has some 150,000 clones, 80% to 90% seen once. Source material: peripheral blood. These receptors were obtained from a woman aged 60 to 75 with COVID-19, enrolled during active disease.

This chain connects TRBV7-6 to TRBJ2-7; TRBD1 matches 9 bases. V shed 1 base and J 1 base; nucleotides not matched to a gene: 2. Germline V lookup: CDR1 SGHVS, CDR2 FNYEAQ. The CDR3 extends over 15 amino acids. CDR3 region: CASSLEGQGSYEQYF. CDR3 nucleotide sequence: TGTGCCAGCAGCTTAGAGGGACAGGGATCCTACGAGCAGTACTTC.

This clone was seen just once. This chain uses TRBV9 with TRBJ1-2; tentative D call: TRBD1 (5 bases). The germline gives CDR1 SGDLS, CDR2 YYNGEE. The CDR3 contains 15 residues. The V gene lost 3 bases and the J gene lost 4 bases, with 16 bases spanning the gap. The CDR3 sequence is CASSGGGQQIYGYTF. CDR3 coding DNA: TGTGCCAGCAGCGGGGGCGGACAACAGATCTATGGCTACACCTTC.

This sequence joins TRBV18 and TRBJ1-1, with a possible D match to TRBD1 (5 bases). The CDR3 is made up of 17 amino acids. The germline V and J ends were trimmed by 6 bases and 0 bases, with 20 bases remaining between them. Germline CDR1 is KGHSH and CDR2 is LQKENI. The CDR3 DNA is TGTGCCAGCTCCCGCGTACTCATGACAGAGGTGAACACTGAAGCTTTCTTT. Translated: CASSRVLMTEVNTEAFF.

The V and J genes are TRBV10-3 and TRBJ2-1, with TRBD2 as a possible D gene (6 bases). This CDR3 has 15 amino acids. The germline V and J ends were trimmed by 4 bases and 6 bases, with 16 bases remaining between them. From germline, CDR1 is ENHRY and CDR2 SYGVKD. The CDR3 loop is CAISASGLPSNEQFF. For the CDR3, the DNA is TGTGCCATCAGTGCGTCCGGACTACCCTCCAATGAGCAGTTCTTC.

This clone was recorded a few times. The V gene is TRBV14, the J gene TRBJ1-2; no definite D call. The germline V gene has CDR1 SGHDN and CDR2 FVKESK. The CDR3 extends over 14 amino acids. V lost 3 bases and J lost 1, with 9 bases in between. CDR3 sequence: CASSHEGVNYGYTF. As DNA, the CDR3 is TGTGCCAGCAGCCATGAGGGCGTTAACTATGGCTACACCTTC.

The rearrangement joins TRBV6-2 or TRBV6-3 to TRBJ1-5; D not resolved. V lost 4 bases, J lost 2 bases, and 6 bases lay in between. Germline V gene lookup returns CDR1 MNHEY and CDR2 SVGEGT. There are 13 residues in the CDR3. The CDR3: CASSSFGNQPQHF. The CDR3 DNA reads TGTGCCAGCAGTTCCTTTGGCAATCAGCCCCAGCATTTT.

The chain uses TRBV20-1 and TRBJ1-1, with D unresolved. The germline CDR1 and CDR2 sequences are DFQATT and SNEGSKA (reference sequence). The CDR3 runs 11 residues. V shed 3 bases and J shed 7 bases, with 9 bases lying between them. This CDR3 reads CSASYLLEAFF. For the CDR3, the DNA is TGCAGTGCTAGTTACCTACTTGAAGCTTTCTTT.

This chain connects TRBV11-2 to TRBJ2-2; 11 bases fit TRBD2. This CDR3 region has 15 residues. Trimming at V came to 5 bases and at J to 7 bases, leaving 6 bases not matched to a gene. The germline CDR1 and CDR2 sequences are SGHAT and FQNNGV. CDR3 protein: CASSRTSGWDGELFF. The CDR3 nucleotides read TGTGCCAGCAGCCGGACTAGCGGGTGGGACGGGGAGCTGTTTTTT.

The genes are TRBV6-5 and TRBJ2-7; no clear D gene. The length of the CDR3 is 14 residues. Trimming pared 5 bases from V and 4 bases from J, leaving 15 bases between. The germline gives CDR1 MNHEY, CDR2 SVGAGI. The CDR3 loop reads CASSLEYSLYEQYF. The CDR3 DNA is TGTGCCAGCAGTCTCGAGTACTCCCTATACGAGCAGTACTTC.

The chain combines TRBV5-1 with TRBJ2-3; 7 bases are shared with TRBD2. Germline-derived CDR1 and CDR2 are SGHRS and YFSETQ. With V trimmed by 4 bases and J by 0 bases, 2 bases remained unmatched. This CDR3 comprises 14 residues. The CDR3 reads CASSPSGSTDTQYF. The CDR3 bases are TGCGCCAGCAGCCCTAGCGGTAGCACAGATACGCAGTATTTT.

This clone was detected only a few times. The chain has TRBV7-6 and TRBJ2-2, with a weak D call TRBD1 (5 bases). There are 15 residues in the CDR3. In germline, CDR1 is SGHVS, CDR2 FNYEAQ. V gave up 2 bases and J gave up 4 bases, with 11 bases separating them. CDR3 sequence reads: CASSLSQGSTGELFF. CDR3 nucleotides: TGTGCCAGCAGCTTAAGTCAGGGAAGCACCGGGGAGCTGTTTTTT.

The J gene is TRBJ2-5, the V gene TRBV30; the D gene is possibly TRBD2 (7 bases). Germline lookup yields CDR1 GTSNPN and CDR2 SVGIG (reference sequence). The CDR3 loop spans 14 amino acids. V dropped 3 bases and J dropped 2 bases, with 13 bases sitting between them. In DNA form, the CDR3 reads TGTGCCTGGAGCGAGGGGGGGGGACAAGAGACCCAGTACTTC. This codes for CAWSEGGGQETQYF.

This sequence joins TRBV25-1 and TRBJ1-1, with a tentative D call TRBD1 (6 bases). V dropped 3 bases and J dropped 5 bases, with 22 bases sitting between them. The CDR3 contains 17 residues. CDR1 and CDR2 from the germline V gene are MGHDK and SYGVNS. The CDR3 protein is CASSDTTGGGGWTEAFF. In nucleotides, the CDR3 is TGTGCCAGCAGTGATACGACAGGTGGAGGAGGCTGGACTGAAGCTTTCTTT.

The genes are TRBV9 and TRBJ1-4; D is perhaps TRBD1 (5 bases). V dropped 3 bases and J dropped 8 bases, with 23 bases sitting between them. CDR1 and CDR2 (germline): SGDLS, YYNGEE. The CDR3 is made up of 17 amino acids. The CDR3 reads CASSARGGAPETEKLFF. Here the CDR3 DNA reads TGTGCCAGCAGCGCGAGAGGTGGGGCCCCCGAGACGGAAAAACTGTTTTTT.

The chain employs TRBV5-6 and TRBJ2-3, with TRBD1 matching over 7 bases. The J segment lost 1 base and the V segment lost 3 bases, leaving 2 bases of the junction unmatched. The CDR3 extends over 14 amino acids. Germline V gives CDR1 SGHDT, CDR2 YYEEEE. CDR3 nucleotide sequence: TGTGCCAGCAGCTCCGGACAGGGCACAGATACGCAGTATTTT. Translated: CASSSGQGTDTQYF. The variable domain in full, completed from reference TRBV5-6 and TRBJ2-3, reads DAGVTQSPTHLIKTRGQQVTLRCSPKSGHDTVSWYQQALGQGPQFIFQYYEEEERQRGNFPDRFSGHQFPNYSSELNVNALLLGDSALYLCASSSGQGTDTQYFGPGTRLTVL.

This sequence joins TRBV29-1 and TRBJ1-1; the match to TRBD1 covers 10 bases. This CDR3 has 13 residues. The J segment lost 6 bases and the V segment lost 7 bases, leaving 8 bases of the junction unmatched. CDR1 is SQVTM, CDR2 ANQGSEA, per germline. The CDR3 DNA reads as TGCAGCGCTCGGACAGGGGGTTTCCCTGAAGCTTTCTTT. It encodes CSARTGGFPEAFF.

The rearrangement joins TRBV5-4 to TRBJ2-3; D unresolved. V lost 0 bases and J lost 0, with 11 bases in between. Germline V gives CDR1 SGHNT, CDR2 YYREEE (reference sequence). The CDR3 runs 16 residues. In DNA, the CDR3 is TGTGCCAGCAGCTTGGTGGGCTACTCTAGCACAGATACGCAGTATTTT. The encoded protein is CASSLVGYSSTDTQYF.

The chain recombines TRBV4-3 with TRBJ1-1, with 8 bases that match TRBD1. Germline lookup yields CDR1 LGHNA and CDR2 YSLEER. The CDR3 is made up of 15 amino acids. J gave up 6 bases and V 2 bases, and 8 bases lay outside the gene matches. The CDR3 nucleotides are TGCGCCAGCAGCCAACACAGGGGGGGGATGGCTGAAGCTTTCTTT. Its protein is CASSQHRGGMAEAFF.

The chain recombines TRBV11-2 with TRBJ1-1; 8 nucleotides align to TRBD1. This CDR3 spans 14 amino acids. The junction had 7 bases not matched to a gene; V was cut back by 5 bases and J by 5 bases. CDR1 and CDR2 (germline): SGHAT, FQNNGV. CDR3 DNA sequence: TGTGCCAGCAGCCCTCAGGGGGCATGGACTGAAGCTTTCTTT. As protein: CASSPQGAWTEAFF.

This sequence joins TRBV2 and TRBJ2-1; 13 bases match TRBD2. This CDR3 contains 19 residues. CDR1 and CDR2 from the germline V gene are SNHLY and FYNNEI. Losses at the gene ends were 4 bases for V and 0 bases for J; bases not matched to a gene: 9. The CDR3: CASSGWGLAGQSSYNEQFF. The CDR3 DNA follows: TGTGCCAGCAGTGGATGGGGACTAGCGGGGCAAAGCTCCTACAATGAGCAGTTCTTC.